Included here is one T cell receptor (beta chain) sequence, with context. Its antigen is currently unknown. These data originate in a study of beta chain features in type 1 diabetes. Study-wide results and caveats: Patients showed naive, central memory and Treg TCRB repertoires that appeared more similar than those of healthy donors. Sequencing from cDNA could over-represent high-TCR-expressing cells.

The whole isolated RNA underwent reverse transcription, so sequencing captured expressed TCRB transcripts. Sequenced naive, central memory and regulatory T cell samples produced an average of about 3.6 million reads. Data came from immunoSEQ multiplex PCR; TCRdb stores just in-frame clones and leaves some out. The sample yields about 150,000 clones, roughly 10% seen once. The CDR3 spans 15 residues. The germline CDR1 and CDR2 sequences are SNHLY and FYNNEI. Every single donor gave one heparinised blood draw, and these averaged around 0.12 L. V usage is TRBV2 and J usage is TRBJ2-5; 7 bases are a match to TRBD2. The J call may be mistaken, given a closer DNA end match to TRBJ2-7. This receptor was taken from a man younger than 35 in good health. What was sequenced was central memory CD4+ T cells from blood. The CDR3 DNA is TGTGCCAGCACCCCGCGCGGGGGTATGACCTACGAGCAGTACTTC. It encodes CASTPRGGMTYEQYF.